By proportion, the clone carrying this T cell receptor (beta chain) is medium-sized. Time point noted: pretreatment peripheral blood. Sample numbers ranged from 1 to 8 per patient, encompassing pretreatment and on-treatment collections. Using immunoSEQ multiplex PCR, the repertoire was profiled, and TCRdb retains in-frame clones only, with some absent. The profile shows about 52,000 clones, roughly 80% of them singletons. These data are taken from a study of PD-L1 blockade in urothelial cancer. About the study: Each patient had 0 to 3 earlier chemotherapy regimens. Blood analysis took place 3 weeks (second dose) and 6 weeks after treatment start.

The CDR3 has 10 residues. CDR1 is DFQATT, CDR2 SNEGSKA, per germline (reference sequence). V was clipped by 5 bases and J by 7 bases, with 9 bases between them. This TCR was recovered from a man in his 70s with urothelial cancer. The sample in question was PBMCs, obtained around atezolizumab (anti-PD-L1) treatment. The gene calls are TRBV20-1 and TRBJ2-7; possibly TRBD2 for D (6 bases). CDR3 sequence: CSAGEEEQYF. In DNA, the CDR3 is TGCAGTGCTGGGGAGGAGGAGCAGTACTTC.